One sample yielded the 6 T cell receptor beta chains listed below, sequenced in a study of blood T cell repertoires in COVID-19. Measured with immunoSEQ multiplex PCR; TCRdb has only the in-frame clones, and not every one. Found here are approximately 69,000 clones, less than 85% of them singletons; the top ten hold more than 10%. The sequenced sample consisted of peripheral blood. These receptors came from a man aged 50 or older with COVID-19, enrolled during active disease.

This clone was seen only once. The chain employs TRBV2 and TRBJ1-2, with a possible D match to TRBD1 (5 bases). The ends were cut back, 6 bases at V and 8 bases at J, with 22 bases in the middle. Per the germline V gene, CDR1 is SNHLY and CDR2 is FYNNEI. The CDR3 contains 15 residues. CDR3 coding DNA: TGTGCCAGCAGCAACTCTCAGGGCTTACTGGGGGGCTACACCTTC. This translates into CASSNSQGLLGGYTF.

This clone was recorded a few times. This rearrangement joins TRBV5-4 to TRBJ2-1; D is possibly TRBD2 (6 bases). CDR3 size: 15 residues. With 1 base removed from V and 4 bases from J, the gap between germline ends came to 12 bases. Germline V gene lookup returns CDR1 SGHNT and CDR2 YYREEE (reference sequence). CDR3 loop: CASSLFGGFYNEQFF. CDR3 nucleotides: TGTGCCAGCAGCTTGTTCGGGGGTTTTTACAATGAGCAGTTCTTC.

The chain recombines TRBV5-4 with TRBJ2-2, with D unclear. The V gene's germline CDR1 is SGHNT and CDR2 YYREEE (reference sequence). CDR3 length equals 15 residues. Between the trimmed V and J ends, which lost 10 bases and 0 bases, there was a span of 16 bases. CDR3 sequence reads: CAGSKAAANTGELFF. Written as DNA, the CDR3 is TGTGCCGGTTCTAAGGCGGCTGCGAACACCGGGGAGCTGTTTTTT.

This rearrangement joins TRBV2 to TRBJ2-7; D not resolved. V lost 1 base, J lost 4 bases, and 5 bases lay in between. The germline CDR1 and CDR2 sequences are SNHLY and FYNNEI. The CDR3 covers 12 residues. DNA of the CDR3: TGTGCCAGCAGTGAAGAAGCATACGAGCAGTACTTC. This codes for CASSEEAYEQYF.

A single count supports this clone. This chain uses TRBV12-3 or TRBV12-4 with TRBJ2-1; TRBD1 is a possible D gene (5 bases). The CDR3 is made up of 13 amino acids. The ends were cut back, 4 bases at V and 8 bases at J, with 12 bases in the middle. This chain's CDR3 is CASSSQGGYEQFF. DNA of the CDR3: TGTGCCAGCAGTTCCCAGGGTGGGTATGAGCAGTTCTTC.

The gene calls are TRBV2 and TRBJ2-5; 14 bases fit TRBD2. Germline V lookup: CDR1 SNHLY, CDR2 FYNNEI. The CDR3 runs to 16 residues. V shed 4 bases and J 5 bases; nucleotides not matched to a gene: 6. DNA for the CDR3: TGTGCCAGCAGTGGGACTAGCGGGGGGCCATCCGAGACCCAGTACTTC. Translation: CASSGTSGGPSETQYF.